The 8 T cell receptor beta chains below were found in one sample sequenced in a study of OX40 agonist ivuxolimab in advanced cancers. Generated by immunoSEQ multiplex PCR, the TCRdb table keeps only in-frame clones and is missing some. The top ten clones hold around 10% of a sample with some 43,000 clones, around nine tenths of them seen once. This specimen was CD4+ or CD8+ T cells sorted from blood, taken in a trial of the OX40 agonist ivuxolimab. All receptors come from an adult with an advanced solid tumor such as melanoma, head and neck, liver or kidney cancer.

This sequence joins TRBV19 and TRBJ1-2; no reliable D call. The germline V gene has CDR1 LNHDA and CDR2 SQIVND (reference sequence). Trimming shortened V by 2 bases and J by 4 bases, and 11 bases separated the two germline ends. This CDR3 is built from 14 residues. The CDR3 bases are TGTGCCAGTAGTATATTAATGGGGTCCTATGGCTACACCTTC. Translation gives CASSILMGSYGYTF.

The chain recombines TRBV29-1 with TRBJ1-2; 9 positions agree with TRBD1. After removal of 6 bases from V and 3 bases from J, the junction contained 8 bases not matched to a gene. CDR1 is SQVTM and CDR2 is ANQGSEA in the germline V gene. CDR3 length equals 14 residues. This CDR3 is CSVGGTGKDYGYTF. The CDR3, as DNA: TGCAGCGTCGGTGGGACAGGGAAGGACTATGGCTACACCTTC.

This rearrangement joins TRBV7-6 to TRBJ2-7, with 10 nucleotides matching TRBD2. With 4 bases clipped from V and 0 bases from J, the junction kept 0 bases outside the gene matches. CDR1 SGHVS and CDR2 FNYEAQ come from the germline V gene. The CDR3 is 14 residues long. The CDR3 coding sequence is TGTGCCAGCAGCTCTAGCGGGAGCTCCTACGAGCAGTACTTC. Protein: CASSSSGSSYEQYF. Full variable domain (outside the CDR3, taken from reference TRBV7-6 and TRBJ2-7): GAGVSQSPRYKVTKRGQDVALRCDPISGHVSLYWYRQALGQGPEFLTYFNYEAQQDKSGLPNDRFSAERPEGSISTLTIQRTEQRDSAMYRCASSSSGSSYEQYFGPGTRLTVT.

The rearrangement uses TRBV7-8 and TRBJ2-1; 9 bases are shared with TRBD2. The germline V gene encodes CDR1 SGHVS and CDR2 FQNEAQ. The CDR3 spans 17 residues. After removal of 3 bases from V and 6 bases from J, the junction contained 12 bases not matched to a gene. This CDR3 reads CASSFSLGGGVLNEQFF. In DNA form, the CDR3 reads TGTGCCAGCAGCTTTAGTCTAGGCGGGGGGGTTCTCAATGAGCAGTTCTTC.

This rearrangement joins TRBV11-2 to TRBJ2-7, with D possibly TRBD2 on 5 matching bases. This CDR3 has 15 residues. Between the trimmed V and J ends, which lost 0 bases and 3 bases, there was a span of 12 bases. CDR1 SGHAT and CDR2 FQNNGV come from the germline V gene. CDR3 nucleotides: TGTGCCAGCAGCTTAGAGGGCCTAGCAAACTACGAGCAGTACTTC. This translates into CASSLEGLANYEQYF.

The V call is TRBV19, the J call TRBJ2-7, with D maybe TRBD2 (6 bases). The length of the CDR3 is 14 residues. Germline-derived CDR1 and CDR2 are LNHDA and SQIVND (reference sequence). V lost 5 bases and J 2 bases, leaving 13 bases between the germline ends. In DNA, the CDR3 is TGTGCCAGTAGTTTCGGCGGGACCACCTACGAGCAGTACTTC. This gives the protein CASSFGGTTYEQYF.

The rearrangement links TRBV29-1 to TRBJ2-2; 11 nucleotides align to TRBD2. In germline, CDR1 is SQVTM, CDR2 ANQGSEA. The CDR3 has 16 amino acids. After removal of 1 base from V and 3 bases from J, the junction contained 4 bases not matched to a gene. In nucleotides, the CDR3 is TGCAGCGTTGAAGCTAGCGGGGGGTGGCACACCGGGGAGCTGTTTTTT. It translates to CSVEASGGWHTGELFF.

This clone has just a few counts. The CDR3 spells CASSFGDRGRGTEAFF. In nucleotides, the CDR3 is TGTGCCAGCAGCTTTGGGGACAGGGGCCGAGGGACTGAAGCTTTCTTT. The chain links TRBV7-6 to TRBJ1-1; TRBD1 matches at 10 bases. The V gene end was trimmed by 3 bases and the J gene end by 5 bases; junction bases not matched to a gene: 9. Germline V gene lookup returns CDR1 SGHVS and CDR2 FNYEAQ. The CDR3 length is 16 residues.